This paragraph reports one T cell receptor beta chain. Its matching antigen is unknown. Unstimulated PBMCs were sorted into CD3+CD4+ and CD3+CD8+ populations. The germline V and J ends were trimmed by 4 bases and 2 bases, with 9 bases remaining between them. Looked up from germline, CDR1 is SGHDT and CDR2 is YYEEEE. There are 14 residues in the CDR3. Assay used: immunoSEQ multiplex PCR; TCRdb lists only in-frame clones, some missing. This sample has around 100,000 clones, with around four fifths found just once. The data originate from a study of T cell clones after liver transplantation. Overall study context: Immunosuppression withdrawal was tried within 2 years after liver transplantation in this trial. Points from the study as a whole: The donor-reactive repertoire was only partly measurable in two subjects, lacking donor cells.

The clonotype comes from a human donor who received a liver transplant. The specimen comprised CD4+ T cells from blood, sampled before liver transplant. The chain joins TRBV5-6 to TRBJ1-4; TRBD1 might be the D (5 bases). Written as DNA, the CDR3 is TGTGCCAGCAGCCGGAGGGGCACTAATGAAAAACTGTTTTTT. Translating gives CASSRRGTNEKLFF.